This TCR beta chain was sequenced in a study of early T cells in non-severe SARS-CoV-2 infection. At the level of the study: Sequencing input comprised bulk RNA from unsorted whole blood; chain pairing was not available. Study-level points and caveats: VDJdb matching, biased toward anti-spike CD8 responses, missed private and CD4 specificities.

This clonotype is deemed medium-sized. The antigen remains unidentified. Separate cDNA molecules each had unique molecular identifiers attached to them. From the 5' RACE reads, TCRdb called clonotypes with MiXCR, one entry per CDR3 protein. Seen here are tens of thousands of distinct CDR3 sequences, approximately 12% observed once, and the top ten hold roughly a sixth. This sequence was found in an adult who was a healthcare worker with PCR-confirmed SARS-CoV-2 infection or an uninfected control (not recorded which). The donor label of this sample is uncertain. Sequences were derived from whole blood, sampled at baseline.

The CDR3 sequence is CASSKALCGNLTDTQYF. CDR3 nucleotide sequence: TGTGCCAGCAGCAAAGCGCTTTGCGGGAACCTCACAGATACGCAGTATTTT. This chain links TRBV21-1 with TRBJ2-3. TRBV21-1 represents a pseudogene. The CDR3 extends over 17 amino acids.